This T cell receptor (beta chain) appears in the sequencing data of a study of human T cells and chemical hapten exposure. About the research overall: Scalp application of diphenylcyclopropenone was performed weekly in patients across the entire roughly 26-week study. Patch tests containing 0.01% DPC, applied to the upper back, were read at 6 days. Predominantly women, the patients had alopecia areata, totalis or universalis.

This clonotype was recorded at least ten times. As for time point: patch test 2, 6 weeks after DPC sensitization. Treatment noted: therapeutic diphenylcyclopropenone sensitization with weekly scalp DPC. TCRdb processed the RACE reads anew with MiXCR; each CDR3 protein has one entry. The sample includes over 60,000 distinct CDR3 sequences, about 9.4% of them seen just once. The TCR sequence derives from a woman aged 45-65 years with alopecia areata. Some clones in this sample may be carry-over from other donors' samples. The input for sequencing was whole blood, taken in connection with sensitization to the hapten diphenylcyclopropenone (DPC).

The DNA for the CDR3 is TGTGCCAGCAGCTTAACGGCTTGGACCAACACAGATACGCAGTATTTT. Encoded protein: CASSLTAWTNTDTQYF. The chain links TRBV7-3 to TRBJ2-3; no firm D call. Germline V gene sequence: CDR1 SGHTA, CDR2 FQGTGA. This CDR3 is 16 amino acids long. V was trimmed by 0 bases and J by 2 bases, leaving 12 bases between them.